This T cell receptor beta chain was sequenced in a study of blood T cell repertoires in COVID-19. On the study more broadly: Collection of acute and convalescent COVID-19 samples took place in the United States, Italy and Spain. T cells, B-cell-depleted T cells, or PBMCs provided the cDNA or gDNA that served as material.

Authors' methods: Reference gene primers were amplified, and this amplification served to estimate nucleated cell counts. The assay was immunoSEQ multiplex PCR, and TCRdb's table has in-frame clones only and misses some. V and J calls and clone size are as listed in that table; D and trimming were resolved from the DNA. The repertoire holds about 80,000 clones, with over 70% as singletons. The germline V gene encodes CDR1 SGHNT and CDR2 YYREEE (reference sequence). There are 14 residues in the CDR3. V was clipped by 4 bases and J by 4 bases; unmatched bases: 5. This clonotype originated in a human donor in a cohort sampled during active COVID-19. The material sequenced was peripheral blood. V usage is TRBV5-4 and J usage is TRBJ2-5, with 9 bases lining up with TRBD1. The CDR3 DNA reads TGTGCCAGCAGCGCACAGGGGGCCCTAGAGACCCAGTACTTC. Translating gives CASSAQGALETQYF.